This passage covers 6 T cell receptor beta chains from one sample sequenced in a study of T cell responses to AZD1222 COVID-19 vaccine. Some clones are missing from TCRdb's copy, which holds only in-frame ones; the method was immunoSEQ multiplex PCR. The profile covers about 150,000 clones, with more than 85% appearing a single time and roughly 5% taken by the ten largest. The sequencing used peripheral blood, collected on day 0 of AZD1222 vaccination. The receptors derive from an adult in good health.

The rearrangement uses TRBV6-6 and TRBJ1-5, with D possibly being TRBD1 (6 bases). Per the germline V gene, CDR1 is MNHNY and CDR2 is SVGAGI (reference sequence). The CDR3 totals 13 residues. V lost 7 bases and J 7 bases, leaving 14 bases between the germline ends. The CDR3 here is CASTRDTVQPQHF. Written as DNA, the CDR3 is TGTGCCAGCACCCGGGACACTGTGCAGCCCCAGCATTTT.

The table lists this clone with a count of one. This CDR3 reads CASSLDAGDNEQFF. Written as DNA, the CDR3 is TGCGCCAGCAGCTTGGATGCCGGGGACAATGAGCAGTTCTTC. V is TRBV5-1 and J is TRBJ2-1, with D tentatively TRBD2 (5 bases). The CDR3 extends over 14 amino acids. The V and J ends lost 0 bases and 5 bases respectively, with 9 bases between them. CDR1 is SGHRS, CDR2 YFSETQ, per germline.

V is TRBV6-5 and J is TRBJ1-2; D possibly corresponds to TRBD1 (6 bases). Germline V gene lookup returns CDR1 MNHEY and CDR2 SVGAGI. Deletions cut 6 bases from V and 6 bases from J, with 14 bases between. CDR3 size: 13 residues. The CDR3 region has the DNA TGTGCCAGCAGGGACAGTAAGGTCGATGGCTACACCTTC. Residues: CASRDSKVDGYTF.

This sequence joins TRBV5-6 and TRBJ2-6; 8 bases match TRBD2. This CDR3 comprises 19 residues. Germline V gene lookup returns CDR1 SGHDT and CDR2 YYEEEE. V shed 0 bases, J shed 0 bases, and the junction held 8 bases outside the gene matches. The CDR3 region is CASSLVSLAGLSGANVLTF. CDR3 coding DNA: TGTGCCAGCAGCTTGGTGTCGCTAGCGGGTCTCTCTGGGGCCAACGTCCTGACTTTC. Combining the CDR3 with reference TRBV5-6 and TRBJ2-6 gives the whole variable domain DAGVTQSPTHLIKTRGQQVTLRCSPKSGHDTVSWYQQALGQGPQFIFQYYEEEERQRGNFPDRFSGHQFPNYSSELNVNALLLGDSALYLCASSLVSLAGLSGANVLTFGAGSRLTVL.

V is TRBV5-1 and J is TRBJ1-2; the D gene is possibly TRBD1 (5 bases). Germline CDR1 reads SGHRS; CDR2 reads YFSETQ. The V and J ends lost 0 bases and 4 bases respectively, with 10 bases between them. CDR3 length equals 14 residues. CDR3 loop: CASSLEGTPYGYTF. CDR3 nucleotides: TGCGCCAGCAGCTTGGAGGGGACGCCCTATGGCTACACCTTC.

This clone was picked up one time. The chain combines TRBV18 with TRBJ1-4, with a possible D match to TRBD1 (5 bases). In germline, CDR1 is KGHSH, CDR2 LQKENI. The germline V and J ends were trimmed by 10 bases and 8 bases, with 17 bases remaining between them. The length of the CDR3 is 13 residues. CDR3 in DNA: TGTGCCACTCAAGACAGCCGAGGCGAAAAACTGTTTTTT. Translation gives CATQDSRGEKLFF.